Listed here are 14 T cell receptor beta chains from one sample, sequenced in a study of OX40 agonist ivuxolimab in advanced cancers. Produced via immunoSEQ multiplex PCR; TCRdb's table is partial and in-frame only. The sample holds tens of thousands of clones, 85% seen once. The source was CD4+ or CD8+ T cells sorted from blood, collected in a trial of the OX40 agonist ivuxolimab. The source is an adult with an advanced solid tumor such as melanoma, head and neck, liver or kidney cancer.

This clone was observed a handful of times. The chain recombines TRBV28 with TRBJ1-2, with 8 bases aligning to TRBD1. This CDR3 is 15 amino acids long. Germline V gene lookup returns CDR1 MDHEN and CDR2 SYDVKM. The trim removed 4 bases at V and 6 bases at J, leaving 10 bases unmatched. The CDR3 DNA follows: TGTGCCAGCAGTTCCCTGGACAGGGTTGACGATGGCTACACCTTC. This translates into CASSSLDRVDDGYTF.

This chain links TRBV10-1 with TRBJ2-1; TRBD1 or TRBD2 may be the D gene (8 bases each). The CDR3 consists of 17 residues. With 4 bases removed from V and 7 bases from J, the gap between germline ends came to 23 bases. CDR1 is WNHNN and CDR2 is SYGVQD in the germline V gene (reference sequence). The CDR3 DNA reads as TGCGCCAGCAGTGTGGGAAGAGGTAGCGGGACAGGTAATGAGCAGTTCTTC. Its translation is CASSVGRGSGTGNEQFF.

The chain is built from TRBV28 and TRBJ2-3; D call uncertain. CDR1 is MDHEN, CDR2 SYDVKM, per germline. With 5 bases removed from V and 2 bases from J, the gap between germline ends came to 17 bases. The CDR3 has 16 amino acids. CDR3 loop: CASSPSLLEDTDTQYF. In DNA, the CDR3 is TGTGCCAGCAGTCCCTCCTTATTGGAAGACACAGATACGCAGTATTTT.

This chain connects TRBV2 to TRBJ2-1, with D perhaps assigned TRBD1 or TRBD2 (6 bases each). CDR1 SNHLY and CDR2 FYNNEI come from the germline V gene. This CDR3 is 12 amino acids long. Trimming left V 1 base short and J 15 bases short, with 13 bases between. CDR3 in DNA: TGTGCCAGCAGTGAAGGACAGGTGCGGGGGTTCTTC. It is translated as CASSEGQVRGFF.

The chain employs TRBV6-1 and TRBJ2-5; D is ambiguous. Per germline, CDR1 MNHNS and CDR2 SASEGT. V gave up 3 bases and J gave up 0 bases, with 5 bases separating them. The CDR3 totals 13 residues. CDR3 loop: CASSDWHQETQYF. The CDR3, as DNA: TGTGCCAGCAGTGACTGGCACCAAGAGACCCAGTACTTC.

This chain links TRBV7-9 with TRBJ2-5; 10 bases agree with TRBD2. The V gene end was trimmed by 1 base and the J gene end by 2 bases; junction bases not matched to a gene: 4. This CDR3 comprises 16 residues. Germline assignment: CDR1 SEHNR and CDR2 FQNEAQ (reference sequence). CDR3 DNA: TGTGCCAGCAGCTTAGTAGCTAGCGGGGGACAAGAGACCCAGTACTTC. This sequence encodes CASSLVASGGQETQYF.

The chain recombines TRBV7-9 with TRBJ2-5, with 9 nucleotides matching TRBD1. The J call may be in error: the DNA end matches TRBJ2-7 better. The germline gives CDR1 SEHNR, CDR2 FQNEAQ (reference sequence). This CDR3 is 13 amino acids long. The chain's CDR3 is CASSWTGAYEQYF. CDR3 sequence (DNA): TGTGCCAGCAGCTGGACAGGGGCCTACGAGCAGTACTTC.

V usage is TRBV28 and J usage is TRBJ2-1; D is perhaps TRBD2 (6 bases). V lost 3 bases and J 1 base, leaving 7 bases between the germline ends. Germline CDR1 reads MDHEN; CDR2 reads SYDVKM. The CDR3 runs 14 residues. The DNA of the CDR3 is TGTGCCAGCAGTTTTGGAGGGTCCTACAATGAGCAGTTCTTC. Encoded protein: CASSFGGSYNEQFF.

V and J are TRBV6-1 and TRBJ1-3; D is possibly TRBD1 (5 bases). Per the germline V gene, CDR1 is MNHNS and CDR2 is SASEGT. V was trimmed by 8 bases and J by 4 bases, leaving 15 bases between them. This CDR3 has 14 residues. The chain's CDR3 is CASEQGYVGNTIYF. The CDR3 DNA sequence: TGTGCCAGCGAGCAGGGCTACGTCGGAAACACCATATATTTT.

The genes are TRBV2 and TRBJ2-7, with D uncertain. The CDR3 length is 15 residues. V gave up 1 base and J gave up 1 base, with 11 bases separating them. The germline CDR1 and CDR2 sequences are SNHLY and FYNNEI. The CDR3 here is CASSEDGGYSYEQYF. CDR3 DNA sequence: TGTGCCAGCAGTGAAGATGGCGGATATTCCTACGAGCAGTACTTC.

The rearrangement uses TRBV7-9 and TRBJ2-7; 7 bases line up with TRBD2. The V and J ends lost 5 bases and 6 bases, in that order; junction bases with no gene match: 13. This CDR3 has 15 residues. From germline, CDR1 is SEHNR and CDR2 FQNEAQ (reference sequence). The DNA of the CDR3 is TGTGCCAGCAGCCCGAGGACTAGTCTTTGGGTCGAGCAGTACTTC. It yields the protein CASSPRTSLWVEQYF.

The V and J genes are TRBV7-9 and TRBJ2-1; D uncertain. The CDR3 sequence is 13 residues long. The germline V and J ends were trimmed by 5 bases and 5 bases, with 10 bases remaining between them. Germline assignment: CDR1 SEHNR and CDR2 FQNEAQ (reference sequence). CDR3 nucleotides: TGTGCCAGCAGCCTCGGCAATAACAATGAGCAGTTCTTC. This translates into CASSLGNNNEQFF. The full variable domain, in which reference TRBV7-9 and TRBJ2-1 provide the parts outside the CDR3, is DTGVSQNPRHKITKRGQNVTFRCDPISEHNRLYWYRQTLGQGPEFLTYFQNEAQLEKSRLLSDRFSAERPKGSFSTLEIQRTEQGDSAMYLCASSLGNNNEQFFGPGTRLTVL.

Written as DNA, the CDR3 is TGTGCCAGCTCACCAACGGGGGTAGATGAAAAACTGTTTTTT. It codes for CASSPTGVDEKLFF. V usage is TRBV18 and J usage is TRBJ1-4; possibly TRBD1 for D (5 bases). Between the trimmed V and J ends, which lost 2 bases and 6 bases, there was a span of 10 bases. The CDR3 sequence is 14 residues long. Germline V gives CDR1 KGHSH, CDR2 LQKENI.

The chain links TRBV28 to TRBJ1-2; D may be TRBD1 (5 bases). Trimming took 5 bases from V and 5 from J, leaving 9 bases between them. The germline CDR1 and CDR2 sequences are MDHEN and SYDVKM. The CDR3 contains 12 residues. CDR3 in DNA: TGTGCCAGCAGTGCAGGGACGTATGGCTACACCTTC. It yields the protein CASSAGTYGYTF.